This record concerns one TCR beta chain sequence. Its antigen is unidentified. The data derive from a study of shared clonotypes between healthy human individuals. Here immunoSEQ multiplex PCR was the method, and the copy in TCRdb shows in-frame clones only, minus some. Among over 2 million clones listed, just under 95% were seen once. This CDR3 contains 12 residues. Trimming took 8 bases from V and 1 from J, leaving 9 bases between them. In germline, CDR1 is MNHEY, CDR2 SMNVEV (reference sequence). Broader study findings: Non-shared clonotypes showed lower generation probabilities than clonotypes common to all four donors.

Specimen: naive CD4+ T cells from PBMCs. Documented subset: CD45RA+ positively selected. The rearrangement uses TRBV27 and TRBJ2-7; D unclear. This TCR derives from a man aged 18-30 years in good health. Some clones in this sample may be carry-over from other donors' samples. CDR3 nucleotides: TGTGCCAGCGGTCTCAGATCCTACGAGCAGTACTTC. This sequence encodes CASGLRSYEQYF.